This T cell receptor beta chain comes out of a study of Ad26.COV2.S vaccination and SARS-CoV-2 variants. This clone showed up just once. Assay: immunoSEQ multiplex PCR; the TCRdb copy retains only in-frame clones and omits some. The sample holds roughly 300,000 clones, 80% to 90% seen once. V lost 4 bases, J lost 2 bases, and 8 bases stayed unmatched. CDR1 and CDR2 from the germline V gene are LGHDT and YNNKEL (reference sequence). This CDR3 region has 16 residues. Specified treatment: roughly 20 received Ad26.COV2.S at low or high dose, single or two shots; five or six received placebo; per-sample allocation not given. The investigators took samples on day 63 after the first vaccine or placebo injection.

V gene TRBV3-1 (or the pseudogene TRBV3-2) combines with J gene TRBJ1-5; 7 bases match TRBD1. The sequence came from a person between 18 and 59 years old who received the Ad26.COV2.S COVID-19 vaccine or a placebo. Sequences were derived from peripheral blood, sampled in a trial of Ad26.COV2.S vaccine versus placebo. The CDR3 DNA reads TGTGCCAGCAGCCTAGCGACAGGGAGCGGCAATCAGCCCCAGCATTTT. Translated, it gives CASSLATGSGNQPQHF.